This T cell receptor beta chain was obtained from a study of blood T cell repertoires in COVID-19. Study context: Samples came from the United States, Italy and Spain, spanning acute and convalescent COVID-19. The analysed material was cDNA or gDNA that came from T cells, B-cell-depleted T cells, or PBMCs.

The table lists this clone with a count of one. In the authors' methods: Reference gene primer amplification in the assay estimated nucleated cell counts. Here immunoSEQ multiplex PCR was the method, and the copy in TCRdb shows in-frame clones only, minus some. Clonal size and the V and J genes are those of that table, whereas D and trimming came from the DNA. The table shows 160,000 or so clones, with about 80% occurring only once. There are 15 residues in the CDR3. The germline CDR1 and CDR2 sequences are LGHDT and YNNKEL (reference sequence). Between the trimmed V and J ends, which lost 1 base and 7 bases, there was a span of 14 bases.

The TCR comes from a human donor in a cohort sampled during active COVID-19. The sample consisted of peripheral blood. The chain combines TRBV3-1 (or the pseudogene TRBV3-2) with TRBJ1-3; D perhaps matches TRBD1 (6 bases). CDR3 coding DNA: TGTGCCAGCAGCCAAGTTACAGGGTACGGGAACACCATATATTTT. Translating gives CASSQVTGYGNTIYF.